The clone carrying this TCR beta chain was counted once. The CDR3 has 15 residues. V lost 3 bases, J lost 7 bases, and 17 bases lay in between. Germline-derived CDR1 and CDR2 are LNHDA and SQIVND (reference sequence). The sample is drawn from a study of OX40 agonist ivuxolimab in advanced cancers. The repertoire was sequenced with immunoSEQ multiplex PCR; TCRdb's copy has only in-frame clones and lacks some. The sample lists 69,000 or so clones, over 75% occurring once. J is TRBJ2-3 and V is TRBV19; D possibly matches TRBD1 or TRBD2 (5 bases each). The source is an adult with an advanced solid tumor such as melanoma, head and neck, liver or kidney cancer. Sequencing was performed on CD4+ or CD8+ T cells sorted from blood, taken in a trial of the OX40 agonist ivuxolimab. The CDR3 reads CASSIGDGAAYTQYF. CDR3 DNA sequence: TGTGCCAGTAGTATCGGGGACGGGGCCGCATATACGCAGTATTTT.